The sequence of this T cell receptor (beta chain) was determined in a study of siplizumab effects on memory and regulatory T cells. Measured with immunoSEQ multiplex PCR; TCRdb has only the in-frame clones, and not every one. The sample lists 100,000 or so clones, roughly 91% occurring once. There are a few counts of this clone. Sequencing was carried out using non-Treg CD4+ T cells sorted from blood. This clonotype was obtained from a human donor in good health.

The CDR3 DNA sequence: TGTGCCAGCAGTGATAGCCAAGCCTACACAGATACGCAGTATTTT. This sequence encodes CASSDSQAYTDTQYF. This chain connects TRBV2 to TRBJ2-3; D is undetermined. CDR1 SNHLY and CDR2 FYNNEI come from the germline V gene. The CDR3 runs 15 residues. Trimming removed 3 bases from V and 2 bases from J, with 12 bases in between.